The 32 T cell receptor beta chains below were found in one sample sequenced in a study of blood T cells in healthy people across ages. Together with a sample-barcoded 5' primer, a J-beta primer mix was included in a second PCR lasting about 7 to 12 cycles. TCRdb re-derived calls from the 5' RACE reads in MiXCR, one entry per CDR3 protein. The sample gives around 1,000,000 distinct CDR3 sequences, almost 25% of which show up once; approximately 0.79% is in the top ten. These data were also filed under a second study, of T cells of mothers and their children.

Material for sequencing was blood. The receptors come from a girl aged 2 to 9 in good health.

The V and J genes are TRBV20-1 and TRBJ2-1; either TRBD1 or TRBD2 may supply D (8 bases each). V shed 7 bases and J shed 9 bases, with 25 bases lying between them. The CDR3 runs to 15 residues. Germline loops: CDR1 DFQATT, CDR2 SNEGSKA (reference sequence). The CDR3 loop is CSGWLSDRAGGEQFF. Written as DNA, the CDR3 is TGCAGTGGATGGCTGTCGGACAGGGCGGGGGGTGAGCAGTTCTTC.

Only one count was recorded for this clonotype. Sequence at one end of the junction differs from germline and may be a read error. The chain combines TRBV6-5 with TRBJ2-5; D is possibly TRBD2 (5 bases). CDR1 is MNHEY and CDR2 is SVGAGI in the germline V gene. This CDR3 contains 13 residues. In DNA, the CDR3 is TGTACCAGCAGTTACGATGGGGAGGAGACCCAGTACTTC. It translates to CTSSYDGEETQYF.

The chain joins TRBV6-5 to TRBJ1-1, with D unresolved. This CDR3 contains 13 residues. Germline CDR1 reads MNHEY; CDR2 reads SVGAGI. V gave up 3 bases and J gave up 2 bases, with 7 bases separating them. The CDR3 DNA reads TGTGCCAGCAGTTATGGAGACAACACTGAAGCTTTCTTT. As protein: CASSYGDNTEAFF.

The rearrangement links TRBV5-5 to TRBJ2-1; D is possibly TRBD2 (7 bases). The germline V and J ends were trimmed by 3 bases and 2 bases, with 27 bases remaining between them. This CDR3 region has 20 residues. In germline, CDR1 is SGHKS, CDR2 YYEKEE (reference sequence). The CDR3 DNA sequence: TGTGCCAGCAGCTCCCCCGGGACAAGACTAGCTCATGGGCCCTACAATGAGCAGTTCTTC. Residues: CASSSPGTRLAHGPYNEQFF.

This clonotype has only a few counts. The J gene is TRBJ2-1, the V gene TRBV29-1; 12 nucleotides match TRBD2. The germline V gene has CDR1 SQVTM and CDR2 ANQGSEA. Losses at the gene ends were 4 bases for V and 2 bases for J; bases not matched to a gene: 0. The CDR3 spans 14 residues. The chain's CDR3 is CSVGLAGAYNEQFF. In DNA form, the CDR3 reads TGCAGCGTTGGACTAGCGGGAGCCTACAATGAGCAGTTCTTC.

The chain has TRBV4-3 and TRBJ1-6, with 7 nucleotides matching TRBD1. J was trimmed by 7 bases and V by 1 base; bases with no gene match: 4. The CDR3 contains 15 residues. The germline gives CDR1 LGHNA, CDR2 YSLEER. The CDR3 loop reads CASSQGTGNNSPLHF. The DNA of the CDR3 is TGCGCCAGCAGCCAAGGGACAGGAAACAATTCACCCCTCCACTTT.

The chain is built from TRBV19 and TRBJ2-7; D is possibly TRBD1 (6 bases). The V and J ends lost 0 bases and 3 bases respectively, with 12 bases between them. The length of the CDR3 is 15 residues. Germline V gives CDR1 LNHDA, CDR2 SQIVND (reference sequence). The CDR3 loop is CASSIDSQGVYEQYF. The CDR3, as DNA: TGTGCCAGTAGTATAGATTCACAGGGTGTCTACGAGCAGTACTTC.

The V and J genes are TRBV3-1 and TRBJ1-5; no clear D gene. The length of the CDR3 is 15 residues. The V gene lost 0 bases and the J gene lost 7 bases, with 13 bases spanning the gap. CDR1 and CDR2 (germline): LGHDT, YNNKEL (reference sequence). As DNA, the CDR3 is TGTGCCAGCAGCCAAGATGCATCTCGAGGGCAGCCCCAGCATTTT. It is translated as CASSQDASRGQPQHF.

This clonotype has only a few counts. This sequence joins TRBV13 and TRBJ2-7; D is perhaps TRBD1 or TRBD2 (5 bases each). Germline CDR1 reads PRHDT; CDR2 reads FYEKMQ (reference sequence). This CDR3 spans 15 amino acids. The ends were cut back, 1 base at V and 5 bases at J, with 15 bases in the middle. As DNA, the CDR3 is TGTGCCAGCAGCTTAGACCGGGGACCGCAAAACGAGCAGTACTTC. Its translation is CASSLDRGPQNEQYF.

This clonotype was seen only a few times. The chain carries TRBV12-3 or TRBV12-4 and TRBJ2-5, with 8 bases that match TRBD2. Matching the DNA end better, TRBJ2-7 makes the J call doubtful. CDR3 length: 15 amino acids. The CDR3 coding sequence is TGTGCCAGCAGATTTAGCGGGGAGAACTCCTACGAGCAGTACTTC. This encodes CASRFSGENSYEQYF.

The chain couples TRBV7-9 to TRBJ2-7; a possible D gene is TRBD2 (6 bases). The germline V and J ends were trimmed by 5 bases and 5 bases, with 16 bases remaining between them. Per germline, CDR1 SEHNR and CDR2 FQNEAQ (reference sequence). The CDR3 contains 14 residues. The CDR3 region is CASSETTSWNEQYF. The CDR3 coding sequence is TGTGCCAGCAGCGAAACGACTAGTTGGAACGAGCAGTACTTC.

The chain recombines TRBV15 with TRBJ2-5, with D perhaps TRBD2 (5 bases). V shed 0 bases and J shed 5 bases, with 10 bases lying between them. This CDR3 spans 14 amino acids. Germline V gene sequence: CDR1 LNHNV, CDR2 YYDKDF (reference sequence). Written as DNA, the CDR3 is TGTGCCACCAGCAGAGAAGGAGGTTGGGAGACCCAGTACTTC. Translation gives CATSREGGWETQYF.

This clonotype was seen many times. This chain connects TRBV7-9 to TRBJ2-3, with a weak D call TRBD1 (6 bases). The ends were cut back, 5 bases at V and 3 bases at J, with 18 bases in the middle. The CDR3 spans 16 residues. CDR1 is SEHNR and CDR2 is FQNEAQ in the germline V gene (reference sequence). The CDR3 region has the DNA TGTGCCAGCAGCCCTTCGGGACAACTCTGGACAGATACGCAGTATTTT. Amino acid sequence: CASSPSGQLWTDTQYF.

This clonotype appeared a few times. The chain couples TRBV5-1 to TRBJ2-7; possibly TRBD1 or TRBD2 for D (5 bases each). The CDR3 contains 14 residues. Per germline, CDR1 SGHRS and CDR2 YFSETQ. The germline V and J ends were trimmed by 0 bases and 5 bases, with 12 bases remaining between them. The CDR3 reads CASSLAGQWNEQYF. CDR3 bases: TGCGCCAGCAGCTTGGCGGGGCAATGGAACGAGCAGTACTTC.

This clonotype occurred a few times. The chain carries TRBV7-9 and TRBJ2-1, with D possibly being TRBD2 (5 bases). Trimming removed 1 base at V and 7 bases at J, with 11 bases between. CDR3 length: 14 residues. Germline V gives CDR1 SEHNR, CDR2 FQNEAQ (reference sequence). The CDR3 is CASSLVLRVNEQFF. CDR3 nucleotides: TGTGCCAGCAGCTTAGTTCTGAGGGTTAATGAGCAGTTCTTC. The whole variable domain, remainder taken from reference TRBV7-9 and TRBJ2-1, is DTGVSQNPRHKITKRGQNVTFRCDPISEHNRLYWYRQTLGQGPEFLTYFQNEAQLEKSRLLSDRFSAERPKGSFSTLEIQRTEQGDSAMYLCASSLVLRVNEQFFGPGTRLTVL.

In its sample, this clonotype was seen a few times. This chain joins TRBV14 and TRBJ1-2; 7 bases agree with TRBD1. The CDR3 totals 18 residues. V lost 0 bases, J lost 2 bases, and 12 bases stayed unmatched. The germline V gene encodes CDR1 SGHDN and CDR2 FVKESK. The CDR3 loop reads CASSQERGRTGLNYGYTF. The CDR3 DNA sequence: TGTGCCAGCAGCCAAGAGAGGGGAAGGACAGGACTGAACTATGGCTACACCTTC.

The chain employs TRBV29-1 and TRBJ2-5; D gene unclear. With 0 bases removed from V and 0 bases from J, the gap between germline ends came to 5 bases. The CDR3 is 13 amino acids. The germline CDR1 and CDR2 sequences are SQVTM and ANQGSEA. CDR3 nucleotide sequence: TGCAGCGTTGAAGAAGGGTACCAAGAGACCCAGTACTTC. Its protein is CSVEEGYQETQYF. Based on the CDR3 plus reference TRBV29-1 and TRBJ2-5, the full variable domain is SAVISQKPSRDICQRGTSLTIQCQVDSQVTMMFWYRQQPGQSLTLIATANQGSEATYESGFVIDKFPISRPNLTFSTLTVSNMSPEDSSIYLCSVEEGYQETQYFGPGTRLLVL.

This clonotype was observed a handful of times. This chain links TRBV6-6 with TRBJ2-7; TRBD1 might be the D (5 bases). The V gene lost 2 bases and the J gene lost 2 bases, with 10 bases spanning the gap. The CDR3 totals 14 residues. Looked up from germline, CDR1 is MNHNY and CDR2 is SVGAGI (reference sequence). The CDR3 DNA follows: TGTGCCAGCAGTTACGTAGACAGTACCTACGAGCAGTACTTC. Translation: CASSYVDSTYEQYF.

This clonotype has a handful of counts. The chain recombines TRBV15 with TRBJ2-1; D is undetermined. TRBJ2-7 matches the DNA end more closely, so the J call is doubtful. CDR1 is LNHNV, CDR2 YYDKDF, per germline (reference sequence). The CDR3 length is 14 residues. CDR3 bases: TGTGCCACCAGATCCGATGGTGTAGGCCACGAGCAGTACTTC. Encoded protein: CATRSDGVGHEQYF.

This clonotype was seen more than once but under ten times. The chain carries TRBV20-1 and TRBJ2-5, with 8 bases matching TRBD1. V dropped 0 bases and J dropped 4; count of bases not matched to a gene: 1. Germline CDR1 and CDR2: DFQATT and SNEGSKA (reference sequence). The CDR3 totals 13 residues. The CDR3 sequence is CSARETGAETQYF. CDR3 bases: TGCAGTGCTAGAGAGACAGGGGCAGAGACCCAGTACTTC.

This clonotype occurred a few times. V is TRBV28 and J is TRBJ2-7; D is unresolved. V was trimmed by 4 bases and J by 6 bases, leaving 16 bases between them. This CDR3 is 14 amino acids long. Germline-derived CDR1 and CDR2 are MDHEN and SYDVKM. CDR3 DNA: TGTGCCAGCAGTTCTGGAGTTATCCCCATCGAGCAGTACTTC. This encodes CASSSGVIPIEQYF.

The genes are TRBV4-2 and TRBJ2-2, with no clear D. Germline-derived CDR1 and CDR2 are LGHNA and YNFKEQ. CDR3 length: 13 amino acids. V lost 4 bases and J lost 3, with 6 bases in between. The CDR3 here is CASSPEDTGELFF. CDR3 DNA: TGTGCCAGCAGCCCCGAGGACACCGGGGAGCTGTTTTTT.

This chain joins TRBV20-1 and TRBJ2-7, with a tentative D call TRBD2 (5 bases). Trimming took 1 base from V and 0 from J, leaving 10 bases between them. CDR1 and CDR2 (germline): DFQATT, SNEGSKA (reference sequence). This CDR3 comprises 14 residues. The CDR3 region is CSARARANSYEQYF. DNA for the CDR3: TGCAGTGCTAGAGCGCGGGCTAACTCCTACGAGCAGTACTTC.

This clonotype was found a few times. Relative to the germline gene, one junction end is altered; a read error may explain this. The chain joins TRBV4-1 to TRBJ2-1; 7 nucleotides match TRBD1. CDR1 is MGHRA, CDR2 YSYEKL, per germline. The CDR3 runs 13 residues. CDR3 in DNA: TGCGCCAGCAGCCAAGAAAACCGGGACAGAAGGGTCTTC. Its translation: CASSQENRDRRVF.

This chain uses TRBV9 with TRBJ2-7, with no clear D. Germline V gene lookup returns CDR1 SGDLS and CDR2 YYNGEE. CDR3 length: 13 residues. V dropped 2 bases and J dropped 6 bases, with 12 bases sitting between them. The CDR3 reads CASSVGVTGEQYF. DNA for the CDR3: TGTGCCAGCAGCGTTGGGGTGACGGGCGAGCAGTACTTC.

This clonotype was observed a handful of times. This chain uses TRBV20-1 with TRBJ2-1; 10 bases align to TRBD2. Per the germline V gene, CDR1 is DFQATT and CDR2 is SNEGSKA (reference sequence). The CDR3 is made up of 16 amino acids. V lost 3 bases, J lost 4 bases, and 9 bases stayed unmatched. This chain's CDR3 is CSARHPGLAVYNEQFF. CDR3 in DNA: TGCAGTGCTAGGCATCCCGGACTAGCGGTTTACAATGAGCAGTTCTTC.

The rearrangement joins TRBV7-2 to TRBJ2-5; no definite D call. Trimming stripped 5 bases from V and 4 bases from J, with 11 bases between. Germline CDR1 and CDR2: SGHTA and FQGNSA. There are 13 residues in the CDR3. CDR3 residues: CASSKNWGETQYF. CDR3 in DNA: TGTGCCAGCAGCAAAAACTGGGGAGAGACCCAGTACTTC. The complete variable domain, with remaining parts taken from reference TRBV7-2 and TRBJ2-5, reads GAGVSQSPSNKVTEKGKDVELRCDPISGHTALYWYRQSLGQGLEFLIYFQGNSAPDKSGLPSDRFSAERTGGSVSTLTIQRTQQEDSAVYLCASSKNWGETQYFGPGTRLLVL.

The chain couples TRBV29-1 to TRBJ2-1; no reliable D call. The CDR3 runs 13 residues. Between the trimmed V and J ends, which lost 1 base and 5 bases, there was a span of 9 bases. Germline lookup yields CDR1 SQVTM and CDR2 ANQGSEA. The CDR3 is CSVEGEGHNEQFF. Here the CDR3 DNA reads TGCAGCGTTGAAGGGGAAGGACACAATGAGCAGTTCTTC.

This clonotype was observed once. Germline is not matched at one junction end, which may reflect a read error. This chain joins TRBV6-5 and TRBJ2-1, with 8 bases lining up with TRBD1. Germline CDR1 MNHEY, CDR2 SVGAGI. This CDR3 spans 15 amino acids. In DNA, the CDR3 is TGTGCCAGCAGTTCGAGTTCCGGGACAGGAAATTTTCTGTACTTC. It specifies CASSSSSGTGNFLYF.

The chain has TRBV5-1 and TRBJ2-7; D could derive from TRBD1 or TRBD2 (5 bases each). This CDR3 contains 15 residues. V was pared by 0 bases and J by 1 base, with 11 bases between. Germline V gene sequence: CDR1 SGHRS, CDR2 YFSETQ. In nucleotides, the CDR3 is TGCGCCAGCAGCTTGGCCGAGGGGCCGTCCTACGAGCAGTACTTC. Amino acids: CASSLAEGPSYEQYF.

The chain joins TRBV18 to TRBJ1-1; 10 bases align to TRBD1. Germline V gene lookup returns CDR1 KGHSH and CDR2 LQKENI. This CDR3 spans 16 amino acids. J gave up 4 bases and V 6 bases, and 11 bases lay outside the gene matches. The DNA of the CDR3 is TGTGCCAGCTCCCCCCTCCCGGGACAGGGGAGCACTGAAGCTTTCTTT. Translating gives CASSPLPGQGSTEAFF.

There are many counts of this clonotype. The chain carries TRBV5-1 and TRBJ2-2; TRBD2 might be the D (5 bases). V lost 2 bases and J lost 7, with 9 bases in between. Germline V lookup: CDR1 SGHRS, CDR2 YFSETQ. The length of the CDR3 is 13 residues. The CDR3 sequence: CASSFQADGELFF. The CDR3 bases are TGCGCCAGCAGCTTTCAAGCGGACGGGGAGCTGTTTTTT.